This TCR beta chain is from a study of blood T cell repertoires in COVID-19. The CDR3 has 16 residues. Germline values: CDR1 LGHNA, CDR2 YNFKEQ. Trimming at V came to 4 bases and at J to 7 bases, leaving 13 bases not matched to a gene. TCRdb's table, derived via immunoSEQ multiplex PCR, lists solely in-frame clones and lacks some. The profile covers roughly 50,000 clones, with approximately 85% appearing a single time and roughly 6.7% taken by the ten largest. The source of this sequence is a man in his 60s with acute or convalescent COVID-19. Sequenced sample: peripheral blood. The J gene is TRBJ2-1, the V gene TRBV4-2; 7 nucleotides match TRBD2. Here the CDR3 reads CASSPSLAGDVNEQFF. The CDR3 DNA sequence: TGTGCCAGCAGCCCAAGCCTCGCGGGAGACGTTAATGAGCAGTTCTTC.